The next 24 T cell receptor beta chains were all read from a single sample in a study of human T cells and chemical hapten exposure. Described time point: patch test 2, 6 weeks after DPC sensitization. Treatment specified: therapeutic diphenylcyclopropenone sensitization with weekly scalp DPC. TCRdb used MiXCR to reprocess the RACE reads, holding one entry per CDR3 protein. The sample carries more than 90,000 distinct CDR3 sequences, about 10% recorded once. The source material was whole blood, sampled in connection with sensitization to the hapten diphenylcyclopropenone (DPC). The receptors stem from a woman aged 40-49 years with alopecia areata. Some clones in this sample may be carry-over from other donors' samples.

The V gene is TRBV5-1, the J gene TRBJ2-7; TRBD1 might be the D (6 bases). The CDR3 is made up of 18 amino acids. Germline-derived CDR1 and CDR2 are SGHRS and YFSETQ. V was cut by 4 bases and J by 2 bases, with 25 bases left in between. DNA for the CDR3: TGCGCCAGCAGCCCCCGGACTCCACAGGGTGAGAGGGCCTACGAGCAGTACTTC. Amino acids: CASSPRTPQGERAYEQYF.

This clonotype was observed a few times. The V and J genes are TRBV6-5 and TRBJ1-5, with 7 bases that match TRBD1. V was clipped by 6 bases and J by 3 bases; unmatched bases: 8. Germline lookup yields CDR1 MNHEY and CDR2 SVGAGI. The CDR3 loop spans 15 amino acids. CDR3: CASRPTGPINQPQHF. The CDR3 DNA is TGTGCCAGCAGGCCGACAGGGCCTATCAATCAGCCCCAGCATTTT.

This clonotype has only a few counts. The chain combines TRBV29-1 with TRBJ2-1, with 9 bases aligning to TRBD1. The CDR3 is made up of 15 amino acids. J gave up 1 base and V 5 bases, and 6 bases lay outside the gene matches. CDR1 is SQVTM and CDR2 is ANQGSEA in the germline V gene. As DNA, the CDR3 is TGCAGCGTTCTGGGGGACAGGGAGTCCTACAATGAGCAGTTCTTC. Protein product: CSVLGDRESYNEQFF.

In this sample, this clonotype turned up a few times. The V call is TRBV25-1, the J call TRBJ2-2, with D perhaps matching TRBD2 (6 bases). CDR1 and CDR2 from the germline V gene are MGHDK and SYGVNS. V lost 10 bases to trimming and J lost 4 bases, with 16 bases between them. The CDR3 is made up of 14 amino acids. CDR3 nucleotides: TGTGCCACCAGGGCCCTCGGGAGCACCGGGGAGCTGTTTTTT. It specifies CATRALGSTGELFF.

This clonotype appeared many times. The chain joins TRBV11-1 to TRBJ2-1, with D unclear. Trimming took off 3 bases at V and 0 bases at J, with 15 bases between the two ends. This CDR3 is built from 17 residues. Germline loops: CDR1 SGHAT, CDR2 FQDESV (reference sequence). The CDR3 DNA reads TGTGCCAGCAGCTTTCTCCGGGTCTCCCGCTCCTACAATGAGCAGTTCTTC. Amino acid sequence: CASSFLRVSRSYNEQFF.

In its sample, this clonotype was seen a few times. The chain couples TRBV29-1 to TRBJ1-2; D remains ambiguous. Germline values: CDR1 SQVTM, CDR2 ANQGSEA. The CDR3 totals 12 residues. V lost 4 bases and J 0 bases, leaving 6 bases between the germline ends. This chain's CDR3 is CSVATSNYGYTF. Written as DNA, the CDR3 is TGCAGCGTTGCTACATCTAACTATGGCTACACCTTC.

The table lists this clonotype with a few counts. The J gene is TRBJ2-3, the V gene TRBV18, with 10 bases aligning to TRBD1. There are 15 residues in the CDR3. V was clipped by 2 bases and J by 1 base; unmatched bases: 0. Germline CDR1 and CDR2: KGHSH and LQKENI. The chain's CDR3 is CASSPGTGGTDTQYF. CDR3 in DNA: TGTGCCAGCTCACCAGGGACAGGGGGCACAGATACGCAGTATTTT.

This clonotype occurred many times. The genes are TRBV7-9 and TRBJ1-2, with a weak D call TRBD1 (6 bases). Per germline, CDR1 SEHNR and CDR2 FQNEAQ (reference sequence). Trimming removed 5 bases from V and 2 bases from J, with 18 bases in between. CDR3 length: 16 amino acids. The CDR3 nucleotides read TGTGCCAGCAGCCGACGACAGGAGGTCGGGAACTATGGCTACACCTTC. Translated: CASSRRQEVGNYGYTF.

This clonotype is a singleton in its sample. The rearrangement links TRBV6-5 to TRBJ1-2; D gene ambiguous. V was cut by 7 bases and J by 6 bases, with 21 bases left in between. Germline V gene data show CDR1 as MNHEY and CDR2 as SVGAGI. CDR3 length: 15 residues. This chain's CDR3 is CASTNSGGTQNGYTF. The DNA for the CDR3 is TGTGCCAGCACTAACTCGGGAGGCACCCAGAATGGCTACACCTTC.

This rearrangement joins TRBV5-1 to TRBJ2-3, with D perhaps matching TRBD1 (6 bases). V shed 2 bases and J shed 2 bases, with 12 bases lying between them. CDR1 is SGHRS and CDR2 is YFSETQ in the germline V gene. The CDR3 length is 15 residues. DNA of the CDR3: TGCGCCAGCAGCTTTTCCCAGGGGACCACAGATACGCAGTATTTT. Amino acid sequence: CASSFSQGTTDTQYF.

The rearrangement links TRBV6-4 to TRBJ1-5; D not certain. The CDR3 runs to 16 residues. Trimming pared 1 base from V and 4 bases from J, leaving 14 bases between. CDR1 is MRHNA and CDR2 is SNTAGT in the germline V gene. The CDR3 spells CASSDCLESPNQPQHF. The DNA of the CDR3 is TGTGCCAGCAGTGACTGTTTAGAGTCGCCGAATCAGCCCCAGCATTTT.

This clonotype showed up many times. The CDR3 protein is CASSQINTGELFF. CDR3 coding DNA: TGTGCCAGCAGTCAAATAAACACCGGGGAGCTGTTTTTT. This chain connects TRBV11-2 to TRBJ2-2; D is ambiguous. Looked up from germline, CDR1 is SGHAT and CDR2 is FQNNGV. The CDR3 has 13 amino acids. The ends were cut back, 6 bases at V and 2 bases at J, with 7 bases in the middle. Full variable domain (rest looked up from reference TRBV11-2 and TRBJ2-2): EAGVAQSPRYKIIEKRQSVAFWCNPISGHATLYWYQQILGQGPKLLIQFQNNGVVDDSQLPKDRFSAERLKGVDSTLKIQPAKLEDSAVYLCASSQINTGELFFGEGSRLTVL.

The V gene is TRBV7-2, the J gene TRBJ2-7, with TRBD2 matching 10 bases. V trimming: 3 bases; J trimming: 4 bases; junction bases outside the gene matches: 9. The CDR3 runs to 16 residues. Per the germline V gene, CDR1 is SGHTA and CDR2 is FQGNSA. CDR3 sequence (DNA): TGTGCCAGCAGCTTGTCGTCCATAGCGGGAGGTTACGAGCAGTACTTC. Amino acid sequence: CASSLSSIAGGYEQYF.

V usage is TRBV7-2 and J usage is TRBJ2-5; 11 bases fit TRBD2. The CDR3 contains 13 residues. The V gene end was trimmed by 8 bases and the J gene end by 5 bases; junction bases not matched to a gene: 4. CDR1 SGHTA and CDR2 FQGNSA come from the germline V gene. The CDR3 sequence: CASLASGRETQYF. Written as DNA, the CDR3 is TGTGCCAGCCTGGCTAGCGGGAGGGAGACCCAGTACTTC.

Worth noting for this clonotype: With a much larger clone just one base away, this may be a read error. V usage is TRBV3-1 and J usage is TRBJ2-7; 10 bases agree with TRBD2. CDR3 size: 15 residues. Germline values: CDR1 LGHDT, CDR2 YNNKEL (reference sequence). The CDR3 nucleotides read TGTGCCAGCAGCCTTTCTAGCGGGGGAAATTACGGGCAGTACTTC. This codes for CASSLSSGGNYGQYF.

This clonotype was counted at least ten times. The CDR3 loop is CASSSPATGNYGYTF. The CDR3 bases are TGTGCCAGCAGCTCCCCGGCGACAGGGAACTATGGCTACACCTTC. The genes are TRBV7-2 and TRBJ1-2; the match to TRBD1 covers 7 bases. The CDR3 contains 15 residues. Germline CDR1 and CDR2: SGHTA and FQGNSA. V lost 4 bases and J lost 2; bases outside the gene matches: 7. The whole variable domain, remainder taken from reference TRBV7-2 and TRBJ1-2, is GAGVSQSPSNKVTEKGKDVELRCDPISGHTALYWYRQSLGQGLEFLIYFQGNSAPDKSGLPSDRFSAERTGGSVSTLTIQRTQQEDSAVYLCASSSPATGNYGYTFGSGTRLTVV.

This clonotype was seen at least ten times. CDR3 nucleotides: TGTGCCAGCAGTTACCTAGCGGGAGGCGGTAGCACAGATACGCAGTATTTT. Its protein is CASSYLAGGGSTDTQYF. This chain uses TRBV6-2 or TRBV6-3 with TRBJ2-3; 11 nucleotides line up with TRBD2. The ends lost 2 bases at V and 0 bases at J; junction bases unmatched: 4. Per germline, CDR1 MNHEY and CDR2 SVGEGT. The CDR3 spans 17 residues.

This clonotype was observed a few times. This chain joins TRBV11-2 and TRBJ2-3; the match to TRBD2 covers 8 bases. CDR1 and CDR2 (germline): SGHAT, FQNNGV. The CDR3 covers 15 residues. The V gene end was trimmed by 5 bases and the J gene end by 4 bases; junction bases not matched to a gene: 8. The CDR3, as DNA: TGTGCCAGCAGCCCTCCGGGGGGGCAGCCAGATACGCAGTATTTT. The encoded protein is CASSPPGGQPDTQYF.

This clonotype was picked up many times. V and J are TRBV7-8 and TRBJ1-4; the D is unclear. The CDR3 covers 15 residues. Trimming left V 6 bases short and J 8 bases short, with 19 bases between. Germline V gene data show CDR1 as SGHVS and CDR2 as FQNEAQ. As DNA, the CDR3 is TGTGCCAGCAGTTTAACTACTAACTCTGGGGAAAAACTGTTTTTT. Translating it yields CASSLTTNSGEKLFF.

This clonotype was detected only a few times. The chain is built from TRBV9 and TRBJ2-3, with D possibly being TRBD2 (7 bases). The CDR3 is 17 amino acids. The germline CDR1 and CDR2 sequences are SGDLS and YYNGEE. V dropped 0 bases and J dropped 0 bases, with 14 bases sitting between them. In nucleotides, the CDR3 is TGTGCCAGCAGCGTAGGCCCCGCGGGGGCTAGCACAGATACGCAGTATTTT. Translating it yields CASSVGPAGASTDTQYF.

The V and J genes are TRBV12-3 or TRBV12-4 and TRBJ2-4; D may match TRBD1 or TRBD2 (5 bases each). This CDR3 is built from 15 residues. Trimming removed 5 bases at V and 10 bases at J, with 21 bases between. The CDR3 spells CASSPSGQGFDIQYF. CDR3 DNA sequence: TGTGCCAGCAGTCCCTCGGGGCAGGGATTTGATATTCAGTACTTC.

The rearrangement uses TRBV7-2 and TRBJ2-3, with 8 bases matching TRBD2. Trimming removed 4 bases from V and 2 bases from J; junction bases left unmatched: 11. This CDR3 is built from 17 residues. CDR1 SGHTA and CDR2 FQGNSA come from the germline V gene. The CDR3 loop is CASSSYSTSGNTDTQYF. The CDR3 nucleotides are TGTGCCAGCAGCTCCTACTCTACTAGCGGAAACACAGATACGCAGTATTTT.

About this clonotype itself: This may be a read error: a much more frequent sequence differs by one nucleotide. J is TRBJ2-7 and V is TRBV20-1, with D possibly matching TRBD2 (6 bases). In germline, CDR1 is DFQATT, CDR2 SNEGSKA (reference sequence). This CDR3 is built from 15 residues. The CDR3 nucleotides read TGCAGTGCTAGAGTAGAAGGTTCCGGGGTACGGGAGCTGTACTTC. Translated, it gives CSARVEGSGVRELYF.

This sequence joins TRBV6-1 and TRBJ2-5; 8 positions agree with TRBD2. V was pared by 0 bases and J by 2 bases, with 8 bases of the junction left unmatched. Germline V lookup: CDR1 MNHNS, CDR2 SASEGT. The CDR3 runs 17 residues. CDR3 residues: CASSEAISGGFQETQYF. As DNA, the CDR3 is TGTGCCAGCAGTGAAGCGATAAGCGGGGGATTTCAAGAGACCCAGTACTTC.